This T cell receptor beta chain was found in a study of response to subunit inactivated influenza vaccine. Germline V gives CDR1 SNHLY, CDR2 FYNNEI. The CDR3 contains 12 residues. The V and J ends lost 6 bases and 12 bases respectively, with 18 bases between them. TCRdb itself ran the RT-PCR reads through MiXCR, one entry per CDR3 protein. The sample includes approximately 500,000 distinct CDR3 sequences, around a quarter seen only once; the top ten take approximately 3%. This clonotype was found a few times. Another study also made use of these data, one on T cells expressing NK-cell markers. In that study: What made the TCR beta cDNA was 5'RACE template switching with UMIs. The authors derived TCR beta repertoires from sorted CD3+CD56+NKG2C+, CD3+CD56+NKG2C- and CD3+CD56-NKG2C+ T cells. Seven donors tested HCMV-seropositive and one tested seronegative among the eight sequenced. The use of an anti-gamma-delta TCR antibody, which was added in several experiments, restricted sorting to T cells expressing alpha-beta TCR. Leadership of the CD3+CD56-NKG2C+ fraction also belonged to these clonotypes in four donors.

This chain uses TRBV2 with TRBJ2-7; D is unresolved. The starting material was CD4+ T cells sorted from PBMCs, obtained 11 to 12 days after vaccination. The receptor comes from a man over 45 who received an inactivated influenza vaccine. In DNA, the CDR3 is TGTGCCAGCAGGGAGTGGACCGGAAAGATGTACTTC. This codes for CASREWTGKMYF. Filled out from reference TRBV2 and TRBJ2-7, the complete variable domain reads EPEVTQTPSHQVTQMGQEVILRCVPISNHLYFYWYRQILGQKVEFLVSFYNNEISEKSEIFDDQFSVERPDGSNFTLKIRSTKLEDSAMYFCASREWTGKMYFGPGTRLTVT.